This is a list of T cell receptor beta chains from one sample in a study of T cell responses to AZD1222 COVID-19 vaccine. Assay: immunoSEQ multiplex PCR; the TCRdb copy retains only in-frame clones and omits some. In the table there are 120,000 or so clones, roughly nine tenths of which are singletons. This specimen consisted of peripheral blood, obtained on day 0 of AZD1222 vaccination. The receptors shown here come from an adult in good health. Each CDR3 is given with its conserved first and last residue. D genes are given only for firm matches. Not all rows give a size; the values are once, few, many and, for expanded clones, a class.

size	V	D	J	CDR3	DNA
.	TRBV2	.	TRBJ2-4	CASTQDSSTPSNIQYF	TGTGCCAGCACCCAGGACAGCTCTACCCCGAGCAACATTCAGTACTTC
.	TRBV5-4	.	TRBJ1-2	CASSPTSPGRANYGYTF	TGTGCCAGCAGCCCGACATCACCAGGGCGAGCTAACTATGGCTACACCTTC
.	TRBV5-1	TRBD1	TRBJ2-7	CASSQDRVGYEQYF	TGCGCCAGCAGCCAAGACAGGGTGGGCTACGAGCAGTACTTC
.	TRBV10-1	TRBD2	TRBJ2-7	CASNNGGLAGVEQYF	TGCGCCAGCAATAACGGGGGGCTAGCGGGAGTGGAGCAGTACTTC
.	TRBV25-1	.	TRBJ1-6	CASSEGVLTSPLHF	TGTGCCAGCAGTGAGGGGGTCCTCACATCACCCCTCCACTTT
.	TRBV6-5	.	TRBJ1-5	CASSIGHNQPQHF	TGTGCCAGCAGTATCGGCCACAATCAGCCCCAGCATTTT
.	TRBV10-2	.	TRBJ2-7	CASTRAGGNYEQYF	TGCGCCAGCACCCGAGCAGGGGGGAACTACGAGCAGTACTTC
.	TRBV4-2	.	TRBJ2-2	CASSQDAGLETGELFF	TGTGCCAGCAGCCAAGACGCGGGGCTAGAGACCGGGGAGCTGTTTTTT
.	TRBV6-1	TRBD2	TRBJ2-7	CASSEGLAVSYEQYF	TGTGCCAGCAGTGAAGGACTAGCGGTATCCTACGAGCAGTACTTC
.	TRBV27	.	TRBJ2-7	CASSLSGFGEQYF	TGTGCCAGCAGTTTATCAGGGTTTGGCGAGCAGTACTTC
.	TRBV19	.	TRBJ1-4	CASCTTGGWSEKLFF	TGTGCCAGTTGTACTACGGGGGGATGGAGTGAAAAACTGTTTTTT
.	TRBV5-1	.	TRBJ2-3	CASSLDDVWNF	TGCGCCAGCAGCTTGGATGACGTTTGGAATTTT
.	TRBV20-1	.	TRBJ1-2	CSVGDRGGYTF	TGCAGTGTCGGAGACCGGGGTGGCTACACCTTC
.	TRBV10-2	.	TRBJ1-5	CASSESKVDQPQHF	TGCGCCAGCAGTGAGTCAAAGGTAGATCAGCCCCAGCATTTT
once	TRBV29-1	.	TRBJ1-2	CSVEGSSSPGGGYGYTF	TGCAGCGTTGAAGGGTCCTCATCCCCGGGTGGGGGCTATGGCTACACCTTC
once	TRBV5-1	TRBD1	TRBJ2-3	CASSSSGGWTDTQYF	TGCGCCAGCAGCTCTTCAGGGGGATGGACAGATACGCAGTATTTT
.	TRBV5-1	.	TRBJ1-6	CASSLSGLNSPLHF	TGCGCCAGCAGCTTGTCGGGCCTAAATTCACCCCTCCACTTT
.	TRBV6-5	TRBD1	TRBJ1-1	CASGTIGQGGTEAFF	TGTGCCAGCGGAACTATAGGACAGGGTGGGACTGAAGCTTTCTTT
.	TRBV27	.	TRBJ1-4	CASSGANEKLFF	TGTGCCAGCTCAGGGGCGAATGAAAAACTGTTTTTT
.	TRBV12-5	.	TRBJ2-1	CASAPSGTVSNEQFF	TGTGCTAGTGCCCCGAGTGGGACGGTGAGCAATGAGCAGTTCTTC
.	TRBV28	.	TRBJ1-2	CASRPQTAHNYGYTF	TGTGCCAGCAGGCCACAGACAGCACATAACTATGGCTACACCTTC
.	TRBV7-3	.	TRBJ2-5	CASSESGARETQYF	TGTGCCAGCAGCGAGTCGGGGGCGCGGGAGACCCAGTACTTC
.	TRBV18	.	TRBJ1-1	CASSPEALNTEAFF	TGTGCCAGCTCACCGGAGGCTCTGAACACTGAAGCTTTCTTT
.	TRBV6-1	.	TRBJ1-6	CASSGKERVYNSPLHF	TGTGCCAGCAGTGGAAAGGAGAGGGTCTATAATTCACCCCTCCACTTT
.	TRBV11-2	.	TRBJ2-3	CASSLEAGFGDTQYF	TGTGCCAGCAGCTTAGAGGCAGGGTTTGGAGATACGCAGTATTTT
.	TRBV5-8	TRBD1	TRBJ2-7	CASSHPDRARQYF	TGTGCCAGCAGCCACCCCGACAGGGCCAGGCAGTACTTC
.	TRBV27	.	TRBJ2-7	CASSLGRDFAYEQYF	TGTGCCAGCAGTTTAGGTCGTGACTTTGCCTACGAGCAGTACTTC
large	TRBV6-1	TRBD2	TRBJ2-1	CASSEGTSGSNEQFF	TGTGCCAGCAGTGAAGGGACTAGCGGGAGCAATGAGCAGTTCTTC
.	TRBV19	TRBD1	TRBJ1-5	CASSMDRNQPQHF	TGTGCCAGTAGTATGGACAGGAATCAGCCCCAGCATTTT
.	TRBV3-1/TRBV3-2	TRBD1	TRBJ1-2	CASSQAGIRDREVHGYTF	TGTGCCAGCAGCCAAGCCGGAATCCGGGACAGGGAGGTACATGGCTACACCTTC
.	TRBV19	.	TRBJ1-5	CASSILGPRGSHIQPQHF	TGTGCCAGTAGTATCTTGGGGCCCCGTGGCAGCCATATTCAGCCCCAGCATTTT